The following is a T cell receptor (beta chain) sequence with its context. As handled by the study authors: From reference gene primer amplification, estimates of nucleated cell counts were derived. TCRdb's copy holds only in-frame clones and misses some; the assay was immunoSEQ multiplex PCR. V and J calls and clone size are given by that table; D and trimming were obtained from the DNA. The data contain 55,000 to 80,000 clones, around 80% of them singletons. These data come from a study of blood T cell repertoires in COVID-19. The CDR3 extends over 12 amino acids. Germline CDR1 and CDR2: SNHLY and FYNNEI. V lost 10 bases and J 3 bases, leaving 13 bases between the germline ends.

Sequencing used peripheral blood. The J gene is TRBJ2-7, the V gene TRBV2, with D possibly TRBD2 on 6 matching bases. The sequence was collected from a man aged 55 to 70 with COVID-19, enrolled during active disease. In nucleotides, the CDR3 is TGTGCCACCCGGGTGGGGGGCTACGAGCAGTACTTC. Translating gives CATRVGGYEQYF.